This TCR beta chain was captured by sequencing in a study of PD-1 blockade in classical Hodgkin lymphoma. The study's findings and limits: TCR diversity at baseline was reported to be reduced in newly diagnosed patients relative to healthy donors. Whoever responded completely had baseline diversity much like that seen in newly diagnosed patients. By C4D1, CD4+ diversity increased significantly, especially in complete responders.

TCRdb's table, derived via immunoSEQ multiplex PCR, lists solely in-frame clones and lacks some. The sample has tens of thousands of clones; 93% are singletons. The V end was cut by 4 bases, the J end by 4 bases, with 16 bases between. The CDR3 consists of 16 residues. Germline V gene data show CDR1 as MGHDK and CDR2 as SYGVNS. There was relapse after autologous stem cell transplantation in every patient, and there was variation in brentuximab vedotin exposure. Complete response, partial response or progressive disease constituted the best responses recorded. Regarding this clone: Antigen specificity is unknown.

This clonotype was obtained from a human donor with classical Hodgkin lymphoma. Sequenced here: peripheral blood mononuclear cells (PBMCs), sampled at baseline. The chain links TRBV25-1 to TRBJ1-4; D is possibly TRBD1 (6 bases). The CDR3 protein is CASSGPQGRFNEKLFF. CDR3 nucleotides: TGTGCCAGCAGTGGCCCTCAGGGGAGGTTTAATGAAAAACTGTTTTTT.